Listed below are T cell receptor beta chains from one sample, sequenced in a study of CD8 T cells in Susac syndrome. From the immunoSEQ multiplex PCR reads, TCRdb called clonotypes with MiXCR, one entry per CDR3 protein. The data contain about 120,000 distinct CDR3 sequences, about 93% of them singletons. The sequenced material came from CD8+ T cells from PBMCs. All receptors come from a human donor with Susac syndrome. CDR3s include the opening cysteine and the closing phenylalanine or tryptophan. Each record gives: J gene, D gene, clone size, V gene, CDR3 length, CDR3 DNA, CDR3 protein. A D gene is named only where the DNA matches it firmly. Not every row has a clone size; where given, it reads once, few, many or a size class.

J: TRBJ2-3; D: TRBD2; size: .; V: TRBV12-3/TRBV12-4; length: 16; DNA: TGTGCCAGCAGTTTAGGGGTGGGACTAGCGGGAGATACGCAGTATTTT; CDR3: CASSLGVGLAGDTQYF
J: TRBJ2-7; D: .; size: .; V: TRBV7-9; length: 13; DNA: TGTGCCAGCAGCGACGAGGGTTTTTACGAGCAGTACTTC; CDR3: CASSDEGFYEQYF
J: TRBJ1-1; D: TRBD1; size: .; V: TRBV19; length: 14; DNA: TGTGCCAGTAGTATGGGGGGACAGGGCACTGAAGCTTTCTTT; CDR3: CASSMGGQGTEAFF
J: TRBJ2-6; D: TRBD1; size: once; V: TRBV4-2; length: 18; DNA: TGTGCCAGCAGCCAAGATCAAACAGGGGATTCTGGGGCCAACGTCCTGACTTTC; CDR3: CASSQDQTGDSGANVLTF
J: TRBJ2-3; D: TRBD1; size: .; V: TRBV29-1; length: 15; DNA: TGCAGCGCCGAAGGGGCACAGGGGGGTGTAGATACGCAGTATTTT; CDR3: CSAEGAQGGVDTQYF
J: TRBJ2-7; D: .; size: .; V: TRBV20-1; length: 13; DNA: TGCAGTGCTAGAGACCGGGAACTTTACGAGCAGTACTTC; CDR3: CSARDRELYEQYF
J: TRBJ2-7; D: .; size: .; V: TRBV6-5; length: 14; DNA: TGTGCCAGCAAACACCGGGATTACGCCTACGAGCAGTACTTC; CDR3: CASKHRDYAYEQYF
J: TRBJ2-3; D: .; size: .; V: TRBV29-1; length: 15; DNA: TGCAGCGTTGAATTCGTGGGGGGCCTCACAGATACGCAGTATTTT; CDR3: CSVEFVGGLTDTQYF
J: TRBJ2-7; D: .; size: .; V: TRBV3-1; length: 13; DNA: TGTGCCAGCAGCCAAGTCGGATCTGGCGAGCAGTACTTC; CDR3: CASSQVGSGEQYF
J: TRBJ1-1; D: .; size: .; V: TRBV4-1; length: 13; DNA: TGCGCCAGCAGCTCACAAGGACGAATTGAAGCTTTCTTT; CDR3: CASSSQGRIEAFF
J: TRBJ1-4; D: .; size: .; V: TRBV15; length: 12; DNA: TGTGCCACCGGGGGGGAGGAAGAAAAACTGTTTTTT; CDR3: CATGGEEEKLFF
J: TRBJ2-7; D: .; size: .; V: TRBV6-6; length: 13; DNA: TGTGCCAGCAGTTATCAGCGGGCCCTGGAGCAGTACTTC; CDR3: CASSYQRALEQYF
J: TRBJ1-2; D: TRBD1; size: .; V: TRBV5-1; length: 14; DNA: TGCGCCAGCAGTCGGGCAGGGGGGAACTATGGCTACACCTTC; CDR3: CASSRAGGNYGYTF
J: TRBJ2-1; D: .; size: .; V: TRBV29-1; length: 10; DNA: TGCAGCGTTGGGCGGAGTGAGCAGTTCTTC; CDR3: CSVGRSEQFF
J: TRBJ2-1; D: TRBD2; size: .; V: TRBV27; length: 15; DNA: TGTGCCAGCAGTTTATACGGGACTACCTTCCATGAGCAGTTCTTC; CDR3: CASSLYGTTFHEQFF
J: TRBJ1-2; D: .; size: .; V: TRBV7-9; length: 14; DNA: TGTGCCAGCAGCCCAGAGGACCCCTCCTATGGCTACACCTTC; CDR3: CASSPEDPSYGYTF
J: TRBJ2-4; D: TRBD1; size: .; V: TRBV4-2; length: 14; DNA: TGTGCCAGCAGCCCGGGACAGACCAAAAACATTCAGTACTTC; CDR3: CASSPGQTKNIQYF
J: TRBJ2-3; D: .; size: .; V: TRBV29-1; length: 12; DNA: TGCAGCGTTGAAGTCCCGGGGGATACGCAGTATTTT; CDR3: CSVEVPGDTQYF
J: TRBJ2-3; D: TRBD1; size: .; V: TRBV29-1; length: 17; DNA: TGCAGCGTTGTCTTGGGACAGGGGACCTCTAGCACAGATACGCAGTATTTT; CDR3: CSVVLGQGTSSTDTQYF
J: TRBJ1-4; D: .; size: .; V: TRBV12-3/TRBV12-4; length: 13; DNA: TGTGCCAGCAGTTTACTGGGCAGAGGAAAACTGTTTTTT; CDR3: CASSLLGRGKLFF
J: TRBJ2-5; D: TRBD1; size: .; V: TRBV6-5; length: 16; DNA: TGTGCCAGCAGTTTAGTGGGACAGGGGCTCCAAGAGACCCAGTACTTC; CDR3: CASSLVGQGLQETQYF
J: TRBJ2-3; D: .; size: .; V: TRBV15; length: 16; DNA: TGTGCCACCAGCAGAGTCCCACCTGGGGTTACAGATACGCAGTATTTT; CDR3: CATSRVPPGVTDTQYF
J: TRBJ1-1; D: .; size: .; V: TRBV19; length: 11; DNA: TGTGCCAGTAGATACGGGCCCGAAGCTTTCTTT; CDR3: CASRYGPEAFF
J: TRBJ2-1; D: .; size: .; V: TRBV5-6; length: 16; DNA: TGTGCCAGCAGCTTGGTTGCCGGGGGTACTTACAATGAGCAGTTCTTC; CDR3: CASSLVAGGTYNEQFF